The 30 T cell receptor beta chains listed next were all sequenced from one sample in a study of blood T cell repertoires in COVID-19. Profiling relied on immunoSEQ multiplex PCR, and the TCRdb table lists in-frame clones only, not all of them. The data show approximately 210,000 clones, roughly 84% seen once. The sample taken for sequencing was PBMCs or T cells enriched from blood (not recorded which). Receptors originate from a man aged 30-40 years in a cohort exposed to, infected with or recovered from COVID-19 (not recorded which).

The V gene is TRBV9, the J gene TRBJ2-1; tentative D call: TRBD1 (5 bases). There are 14 residues in the CDR3. Between the trimmed V and J ends, which lost 0 bases and 2 bases, there was a span of 6 bases. The germline V gene encodes CDR1 SGDLS and CDR2 YYNGEE. CDR3 in DNA: TGTGCCAGCAGCGTAGTAGGGGCCTACAATGAGCAGTTCTTC. It translates to CASSVVGAYNEQFF.

This chain links TRBV7-2 with TRBJ2-2; TRBD1 agrees at 7 bases. The CDR3 totals 16 residues. The germline gives CDR1 SGHTA, CDR2 FQGNSA. With 3 bases clipped from V and 4 bases from J, the junction kept 8 bases outside the gene matches. In DNA, the CDR3 is TGTGCCAGCAGCTTGATAAGGGGGCGCAGCACCGGGGAGCTGTTTTTT. It encodes CASSLIRGRSTGELFF.

In nucleotides, the CDR3 is TGCGCCAGCAGCTTTTGGGAGGGAGGTCAGCCCCAGCATTTT. It translates to CASSFWEGGQPQHF. The chain combines TRBV5-1 with TRBJ1-5; the D is unclear. With 2 bases removed from V and 6 bases from J, the gap between germline ends came to 12 bases. This CDR3 has 14 amino acids. Germline-derived CDR1 and CDR2 are SGHRS and YFSETQ.

The rearrangement links TRBV9 to TRBJ2-3, with 7 positions matching TRBD2. V gave up 1 base and J gave up 6 bases; unmatched junction bases: 14. The CDR3 contains 17 residues. Germline values: CDR1 SGDLS, CDR2 YYNGEE. CDR3 region: CASSVTGGGTMRDTQYF. Written as DNA, the CDR3 is TGTGCCAGCAGCGTAACCGGCGGGGGTACAATGAGGGATACGCAGTATTTT.

This chain links TRBV7-2 with TRBJ2-1; TRBD2 agrees at 11 bases. Germline CDR1 and CDR2: SGHTA and FQGNSA. This CDR3 contains 17 residues. V was pared by 2 bases and J by 5 bases, with 8 bases of the junction left unmatched. CDR3 in DNA: TGTGCCAGCAGCTTATTAGTAGCGGGAGGGCCTAACAATGAGCAGTTCTTC. Protein: CASSLLVAGGPNNEQFF.

The chain recombines TRBV5-5 with TRBJ2-5, with TRBD1 matching 9 bases. Trimming at V came to 0 bases and at J to 5 bases, leaving 5 bases not matched to a gene. The CDR3 runs to 15 residues. Germline CDR1 and CDR2: SGHKS and YYEKEE (reference sequence). The CDR3 loop reads CASSLVGQGRETQYF. The CDR3 nucleotides read TGTGCCAGCAGCTTGGTGGGACAGGGAAGGGAGACCCAGTACTTC.

With respect to this clone: Within the sample, other DNA sequences also encode this same CDR3. The chain recombines TRBV24-1 with TRBJ1-2; D is perhaps TRBD1 (5 bases). Trimming left V 5 bases short and J 2 bases short, with 8 bases between. Germline-derived CDR1 and CDR2 are KGHDR and SFDVKD. CDR3 length: 13 residues. Here the CDR3 reads CATSATVNYGYTF. The CDR3 DNA reads TGTGCCACCAGTGCGACAGTCAACTATGGCTACACCTTC.

The V and J genes are TRBV6-5 and TRBJ2-2, with 12 bases aligning to TRBD2. The germline gives CDR1 MNHEY, CDR2 SVGAGI. CDR3 length equals 15 residues. Trimming removed 6 bases from V and 6 bases from J; junction bases left unmatched: 5. The chain's CDR3 is CASRETSGSPGELFF. CDR3 sequence (DNA): TGTGCCAGCAGGGAGACTAGCGGGAGTCCCGGGGAGCTGTTTTTT.

The V and J genes are TRBV2 and TRBJ1-5; 10 bases are shared with TRBD1. This CDR3 is built from 14 residues. V trimming: 6 bases; J trimming: 5 bases; junction bases outside the gene matches: 4. Germline values: CDR1 SNHLY, CDR2 FYNNEI. CDR3 region: CASRDGTGDQPQHF. CDR3 sequence (DNA): TGTGCCAGCAGGGACGGGACAGGGGATCAGCCCCAGCATTTT.

The genes are TRBV10-1 and TRBJ2-3; maybe TRBD1 (6 bases). The germline gives CDR1 WNHNN, CDR2 SYGVQD (reference sequence). Between the trimmed V and J ends, which lost 5 bases and 2 bases, there was a span of 14 bases. This CDR3 contains 15 residues. Written as DNA, the CDR3 is TGCGCCAGCAGTCGGGGACATTCGGACACAGATACGCAGTATTTT. Translation gives CASSRGHSDTDTQYF.

The chain employs TRBV10-3 and TRBJ1-2, with D unresolved. V lost 0 bases to trimming and J lost 5 bases, with 13 bases between them. CDR1 is ENHRY and CDR2 is SYGVKD in the germline V gene. This CDR3 region has 15 residues. CDR3 loop: CAISESIGRRYGYTF. For the CDR3, the DNA is TGTGCCATCAGTGAGTCAATCGGGAGGAGGTATGGCTACACCTTC.

This rearrangement joins TRBV24-1 to TRBJ1-1; 9 bases are shared with TRBD1. V shed 12 bases, J shed 1 base, and the junction held 8 bases outside the gene matches. CDR1 is KGHDR, CDR2 SFDVKD, per germline. The CDR3 totals 14 residues. CDR3 DNA sequence: TGTGCCGTCCGGGGACAGGGACGGAACACTGAAGCTTTCTTT. It translates to CAVRGQGRNTEAFF.

This clone has a count of ten or more. The chain recombines TRBV7-6 with TRBJ2-5; D not certain. The CDR3 extends over 13 amino acids. Per germline, CDR1 SGHVS and CDR2 FNYEAQ. V gave up 2 bases and J gave up 5 bases, with 9 bases separating them. The CDR3 DNA is TGTGCCAGCAGCTTAACCTACGTGGAGACCCAGTACTTC. Protein: CASSLTYVETQYF.

V and J are TRBV7-9 and TRBJ1-2; D is unclear. V was clipped by 6 bases and J by 3 bases, with 11 bases between them. This CDR3 is 13 amino acids long. The germline CDR1 and CDR2 sequences are SEHNR and FQNEAQ (reference sequence). For the CDR3, the DNA is TGTGCCAGCAGTGCCGGGAGGGACTATGGCTACACCTTC. Its translation: CASSAGRDYGYTF.

This clone was observed once. The gene calls are TRBV11-2 and TRBJ2-7; TRBD2 agrees at 14 bases. The CDR3 runs 18 residues. Germline CDR1 is SGHAT and CDR2 is FQNNGV. The trim removed 4 bases at V and 2 bases at J, leaving 10 bases unmatched. The CDR3 coding sequence is TGTGCCAGCAGCTCATACCGAGAGACTAGCGGGAGGGCCTACGAGCAGTACTTC. Amino acids: CASSSYRETSGRAYEQYF.

This sequence joins TRBV11-2 and TRBJ1-1; D is unresolved. The CDR3 totals 16 residues. Germline assignment: CDR1 SGHAT and CDR2 FQNNGV. V was cut by 5 bases and J by 4 bases, with 20 bases left in between. Written as DNA, the CDR3 is TGTGCCAGCAGCCCTTCCGGTGACTCGCCCCCCACTGAAGCTTTCTTT. Protein product: CASSPSGDSPPTEAFF.

There are a few counts of this clone. V gene TRBV19 combines with J gene TRBJ2-1; 8 nucleotides line up with TRBD2. With V trimmed by 4 bases and J by 3 bases, 2 bases remained unmatched. CDR1 LNHDA and CDR2 SQIVND come from the germline V gene (reference sequence). The CDR3 length is 14 residues. In DNA, the CDR3 is TGTGCCAGTAGTACCCTAGCGGGCTACAATGAGCAGTTCTTC. Its translation: CASSTLAGYNEQFF.

The chain couples TRBV7-9 to TRBJ1-2; 7 positions agree with TRBD1. The CDR3 has 15 residues. J gave up 3 bases and V 3 bases, and 7 bases lay outside the gene matches. Looked up from germline, CDR1 is SEHNR and CDR2 is FQNEAQ (reference sequence). The CDR3 DNA sequence: TGTGCCAGCAGCTTGGGAAACAGGGGATACTATGGCTACACCTTC. Encoded protein: CASSLGNRGYYGYTF.

The V and J genes are TRBV11-3 and TRBJ2-2; D might be TRBD2 (6 bases). The V gene lost 6 bases and the J gene lost 6 bases, with 20 bases spanning the gap. Germline V gives CDR1 SGHNT, CDR2 YENEEA. The CDR3 spans 16 residues. DNA for the CDR3: TGTGCCAGCAGTTTCTCTTTGTTGGGAGGTCCCGGGGAGCTGTTTTTT. Amino acids: CASSFSLLGGPGELFF.

This clone has only one observation. V is TRBV7-3 and J is TRBJ2-5, with TRBD2 matching 8 bases. CDR1 SGHTA and CDR2 FQGTGA come from the germline V gene. Trimming took 4 bases from V and 4 from J; bases not matched to a gene: 8. The CDR3 is made up of 15 amino acids. The CDR3 DNA follows: TGTGCCAGCAGCTCAGGACTAGCTCGGGGAGAGACCCAGTACTTC. Encoded protein: CASSSGLARGETQYF. Supplemented by reference TRBV7-3 and TRBJ2-5, the full variable domain reads GAGVSQTPSNKVTEKGKYVELRCDPISGHTALYWYRQSLGQGPEFLIYFQGTGAADDSGLPNDRFFAVRPEGSVSTLKIQRTERGDSAVYLCASSSGLARGETQYFGPGTRLLVL.

This chain links TRBV7-2 with TRBJ2-1; D uncertain. CDR3 length: 12 residues. Trimming removed 2 bases from V and 9 bases from J, with 8 bases in between. Germline CDR1 is SGHTA and CDR2 is FQGNSA. This CDR3 is CASSLMSREQFF. CDR3 DNA: TGTGCCAGCAGCTTAATGTCTCGTGAGCAGTTCTTC.

The V gene is TRBV14, the J gene TRBJ1-6; D is perhaps TRBD1 (5 bases). Germline CDR1 SGHDN, CDR2 FVKESK. This CDR3 is built from 17 residues. Trimming took 0 bases from V and 9 from J, leaving 18 bases between them. DNA for the CDR3: TGTGCCAGCAGCCAAGACTTCTCGTTCAGGGTGGGTTCACCCCTCCACTTT. It codes for CASSQDFSFRVGSPLHF.

This sequence joins TRBV19 and TRBJ1-1; D gene uncertain. Per germline, CDR1 LNHDA and CDR2 SQIVND (reference sequence). Trimming took off 4 bases at V and 4 bases at J, with 7 bases between the two ends. The CDR3 extends over 12 amino acids. The CDR3 bases are TGTGCCAGTAGTAGAGCTTTCACTGAAGCTTTCTTT. Protein sequence: CASSRAFTEAFF.

This sequence joins TRBV6-5 and TRBJ1-2; D may be TRBD1 (5 bases). This CDR3 has 13 residues. In germline, CDR1 is MNHEY, CDR2 SVGAGI. The ends were cut back, 7 bases at V and 2 bases at J, with 11 bases in the middle. The CDR3 sequence: CASKRGLNYGYTF. The CDR3 DNA is TGTGCCAGCAAACGGGGACTCAACTATGGCTACACCTTC.

The rearrangement links TRBV19 to TRBJ1-4; D gene ambiguous. Trimming removed 7 bases from V and 0 bases from J, with 6 bases in between. Germline V lookup: CDR1 LNHDA, CDR2 SQIVND (reference sequence). The CDR3 consists of 13 residues. Written as DNA, the CDR3 is TGTGCCAGTAAGACTGCAACTAATGAAAAACTGTTTTTT. This codes for CASKTATNEKLFF. Full variable domain (remainder filled in from reference TRBV19 and TRBJ1-4): DGGITQSPKYLFRKEGQNVTLSCEQNLNHDAMYWYRQDPGQGLRLIYYSQIVNDFQKGDIAEGYSVSREKKESFPLTVTSAQKNPTAFYLCASKTATNEKLFFGSGTQLSVL.

Concerning this clone: This CDR3 is also generated by other DNA sequences in the sample. The chain recombines TRBV13 with TRBJ2-7; 7 nucleotides align to TRBD1. Germline V gene data show CDR1 as PRHDT and CDR2 as FYEKMQ (reference sequence). The V gene end was trimmed by 5 bases and the J gene end by 0 bases; junction bases not matched to a gene: 4. The CDR3 contains 14 residues. The CDR3 sequence is CASSLPGGSYEQYF. The CDR3 region has the DNA TGTGCCAGCAGCCTCCCAGGGGGCTCCTACGAGCAGTACTTC.

This rearrangement joins TRBV5-6 to TRBJ2-1; weak D call: TRBD2 (5 bases). Germline CDR1 reads SGHDT; CDR2 reads YYEEEE. The CDR3 has 13 amino acids. Trimming removed 4 bases at V and 11 bases at J, with 16 bases between. The CDR3 DNA reads as TGTGCCAGCAGCCCTAGCTGGGAAACTAAGCAGTTCTTC. Translating gives CASSPSWETKQFF.

This clone is a singleton in its sample. The CDR3 is CAISELGTLTLNTEAFF. The CDR3 DNA follows: TGTGCCATCAGTGAGTTGGGGACACTTACCCTGAACACTGAAGCTTTCTTT. The chain employs TRBV10-3 and TRBJ1-1, with D possibly TRBD1 on 6 matching bases. Looked up from germline, CDR1 is ENHRY and CDR2 is SYGVKD. The CDR3 runs 17 residues. V was clipped by 1 base and J by 0 bases, with 15 bases between them.

The chain has TRBV28 and TRBJ1-5, with D hard to call. The CDR3 is 17 residues long. The V end lost 5 bases, the J end lost 5 bases, and 22 bases lay between the germline ends. Per germline, CDR1 MDHEN and CDR2 SYDVKM. The CDR3, as DNA: TGTGCCAGCAGTCTTCGCCTCCAGGCGGGCATCGATCAGCCCCAGCATTTT. It encodes CASSLRLQAGIDQPQHF.

This chain uses TRBV28 with TRBJ1-2, with D tentatively TRBD1 (6 bases). The CDR3 spans 14 residues. Germline V gene sequence: CDR1 MDHEN, CDR2 SYDVKM. The ends were cut back, 2 bases at V and 8 bases at J, with 15 bases in the middle. CDR3 sequence reads: CASSLARGPLGYTF. Here the CDR3 DNA reads TGTGCCAGCAGTTTAGCCAGGGGCCCCTTAGGCTACACCTTC.